Sequencing of this T cell receptor (beta chain) was carried out in a study of shared clonotypes between healthy human individuals. Study findings and constraints: Read depth was anticipated to influence clonotype sharing among donors.

Looked up from germline, CDR1 is SGHTS and CDR2 is YDEGEE. CDR3 length: 14 residues. V trimming: 4 bases; J trimming: 5 bases; junction bases outside the gene matches: 6. Every immunoSEQ plate was one replicate of a subset's evenly spread DNA. Data came from immunoSEQ multiplex PCR; TCRdb stores just in-frame clones and leaves some out. The sample holds some 2 million clones; about 95% are singletons and the top ten take 0.85% to 1.3%. About this clone itself: Its antigen is unknown.

CD45RO negativity and positive selection for CCR7 defined naive CD8 cells, a population that excluded terminally differentiated effector memory CD45RA+ cells. All the donors were Caucasian adults who lived in Nashville, Tennessee. This clonotype was obtained from a man between 18 and 29 years old in good health. Sequencing was performed on naive CD8+ T cells sorted from blood. The gene calls are TRBV5-8 and TRBJ1-2, with 9 bases matching TRBD1. CDR3 sequence reads: CASSLGTGLYGYTF. CDR3 in DNA: TGTGCCAGCAGCCTAGGGACAGGGTTGTATGGCTACACCTTC.